This T cell receptor (beta chain) was sequenced for a study of blood T cell repertoires in COVID-19. Turning to the study itself: Samples representing acute and convalescent COVID-19 were sourced from the United States, Italy and Spain.

Enrolled through a virtual design, the participants were between roughly 18 and 90 years of age and came from 24 US areas. Recovered Cohort 3 donors showed two negative PCRs, clearance, or symptom resolution. Authors' processing steps: Amplifying reference gene primers gave estimates of nucleated cell counts. Here immunoSEQ multiplex PCR was the method, and the copy in TCRdb shows in-frame clones only, minus some. Clonal size and the V and J genes are those of that table, whereas D and trimming came from the DNA. There are over 200,000 clones in the sample; over 80% occur only once, and approximately 1.1% lies in the top ten. The V gene end was trimmed by 2 bases and the J gene end by 3 bases; junction bases not matched to a gene: 7. Per germline, CDR1 SGHAT and CDR2 FQNNGV. The CDR3 loop spans 19 amino acids.

The sample taken for sequencing was PBMCs or T cells enriched from blood (not recorded which). The chain uses TRBV11-2 and TRBJ2-2; 15 bases are a match to TRBD2. The TCR comes from a young man who had recovered from COVID-19. CDR3 coding DNA: TGTGCCAGCAGCTTACGTGGACTAGCGGGAGGGTCGTACACCGGGGAGCTGTTTTTT. Residues: CASSLRGLAGGSYTGELFF.